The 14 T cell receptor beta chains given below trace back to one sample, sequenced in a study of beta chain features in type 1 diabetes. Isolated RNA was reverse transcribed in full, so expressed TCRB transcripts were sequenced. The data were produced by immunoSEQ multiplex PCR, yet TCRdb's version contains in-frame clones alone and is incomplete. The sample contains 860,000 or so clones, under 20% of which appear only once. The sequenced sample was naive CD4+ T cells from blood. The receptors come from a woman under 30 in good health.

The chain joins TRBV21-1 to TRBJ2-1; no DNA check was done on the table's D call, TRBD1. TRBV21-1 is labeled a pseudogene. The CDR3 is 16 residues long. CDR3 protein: CASALARDRLYNEQFF. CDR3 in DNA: TGTGCCAGCGCTCTAGCCCGGGACAGGCTTTACAATGAGCAGTTCTTC.

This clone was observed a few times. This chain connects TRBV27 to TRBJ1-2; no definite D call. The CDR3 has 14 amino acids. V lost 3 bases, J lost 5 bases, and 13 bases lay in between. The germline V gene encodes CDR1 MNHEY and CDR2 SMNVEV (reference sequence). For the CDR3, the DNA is TGTGCCAGCAGTTTCCGACATCCGAGGTATGGCTACACCTTC. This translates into CASSFRHPRYGYTF.

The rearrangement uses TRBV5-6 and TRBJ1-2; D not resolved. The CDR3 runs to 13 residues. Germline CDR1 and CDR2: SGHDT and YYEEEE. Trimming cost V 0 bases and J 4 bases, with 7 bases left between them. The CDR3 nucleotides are TGTGCCAGCAGCTTGGACGTTATCTATGGCTACACCTTC. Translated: CASSLDVIYGYTF.

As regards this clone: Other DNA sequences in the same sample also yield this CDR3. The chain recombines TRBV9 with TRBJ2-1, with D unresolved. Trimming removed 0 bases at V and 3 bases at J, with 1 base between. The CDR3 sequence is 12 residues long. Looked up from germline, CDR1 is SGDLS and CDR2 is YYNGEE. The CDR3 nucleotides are TGTGCCAGCAGCGTAGACTACAATGAGCAGTTCTTC. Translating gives CASSVDYNEQFF.

As DNA, the CDR3 is TGTGCCAGCAGTCACCGGGACAGGGGTAAGAATGAGCAGTTCTTC. Protein: CASSHRDRGKNEQFF. The chain has TRBV6-5 and TRBJ2-1; 10 bases agree with TRBD1. The length of the CDR3 is 15 residues. V lost 5 bases to trimming and J lost 7 bases; unmatched junction nucleotides: 8. Looked up from germline, CDR1 is MNHEY and CDR2 is SVGAGI.

The CDR3 is CASSQDGRWNEKLFF. The CDR3 DNA is TGTGCCAGCAGCCAAGATGGACGGTGGAATGAAAAACTGTTTTTT. The chain uses TRBV4-2 and TRBJ1-4, with D hard to call. Germline CDR1 reads LGHNA; CDR2 reads YNFKEQ. V dropped 0 bases and J dropped 5 bases, with 10 bases sitting between them. This CDR3 spans 15 amino acids.

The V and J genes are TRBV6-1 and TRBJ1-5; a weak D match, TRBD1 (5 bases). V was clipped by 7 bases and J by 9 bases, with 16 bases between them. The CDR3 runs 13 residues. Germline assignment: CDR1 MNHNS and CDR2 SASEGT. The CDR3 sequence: CASTSGTQRPQHF. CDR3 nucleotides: TGTGCCAGCACCTCCGGGACCCAAAGGCCCCAGCATTTT.

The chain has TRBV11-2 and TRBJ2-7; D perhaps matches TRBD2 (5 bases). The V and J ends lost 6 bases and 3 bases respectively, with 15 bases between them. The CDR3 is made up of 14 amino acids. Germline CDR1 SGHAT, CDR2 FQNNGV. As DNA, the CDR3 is TGTGCCAGCAGATTCACGGGAAGCAACTACGAGCAGTACTTC. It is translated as CASRFTGSNYEQYF.

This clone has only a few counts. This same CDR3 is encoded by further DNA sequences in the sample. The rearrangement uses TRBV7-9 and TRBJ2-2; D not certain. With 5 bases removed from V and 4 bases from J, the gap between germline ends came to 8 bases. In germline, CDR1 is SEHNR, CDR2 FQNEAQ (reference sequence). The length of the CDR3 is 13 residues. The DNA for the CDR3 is TGTGCCAGCAGCCCTAGAAGCACCGGGGAGCTGTTTTTT. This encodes CASSPRSTGELFF.

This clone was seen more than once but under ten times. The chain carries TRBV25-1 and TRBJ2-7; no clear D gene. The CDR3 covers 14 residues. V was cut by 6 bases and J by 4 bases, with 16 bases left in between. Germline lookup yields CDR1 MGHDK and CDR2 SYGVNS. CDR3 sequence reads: CASSPPGPKYEQYF. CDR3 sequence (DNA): TGTGCCAGCAGCCCCCCCGGGCCCAAGTACGAGCAGTACTTC.

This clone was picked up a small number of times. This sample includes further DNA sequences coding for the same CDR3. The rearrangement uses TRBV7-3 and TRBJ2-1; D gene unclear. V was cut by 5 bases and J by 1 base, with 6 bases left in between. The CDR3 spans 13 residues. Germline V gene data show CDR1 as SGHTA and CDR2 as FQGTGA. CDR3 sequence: CASSPGSYNEQFF. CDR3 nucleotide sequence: TGTGCCAGCAGCCCCGGGTCCTACAATGAGCAGTTCTTC.

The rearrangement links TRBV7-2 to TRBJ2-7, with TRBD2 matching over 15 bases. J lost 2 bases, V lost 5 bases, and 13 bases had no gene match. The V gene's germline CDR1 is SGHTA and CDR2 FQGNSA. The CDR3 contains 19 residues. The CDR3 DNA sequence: TGTGCCAGCAGCAAGAGCATGGGACTAGCGGGAGGCCGCACCTACGAGCAGTACTTC. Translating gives CASSKSMGLAGGRTYEQYF.

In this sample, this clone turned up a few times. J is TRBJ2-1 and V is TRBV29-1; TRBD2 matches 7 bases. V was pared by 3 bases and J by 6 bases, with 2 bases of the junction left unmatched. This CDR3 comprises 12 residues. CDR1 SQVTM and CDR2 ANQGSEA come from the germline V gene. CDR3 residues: CSVDGTTNEQFF. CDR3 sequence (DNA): TGCAGCGTTGATGGGACTACCAATGAGCAGTTCTTC.

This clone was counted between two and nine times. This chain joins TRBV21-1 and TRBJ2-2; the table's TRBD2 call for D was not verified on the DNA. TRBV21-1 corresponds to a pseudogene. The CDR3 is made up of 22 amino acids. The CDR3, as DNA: TGTGCCAGCAGCAAAGACTCCGGCCGAGGACTAGCGGGTATAGCGGCCACCGGGGAGCTGTTTTTT. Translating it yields CASSKDSGRGLAGIAATGELFF.